One sample yielded the 17 T cell receptor beta chains listed below, sequenced in a study of a mutant IDH1 vaccine in newly diagnosed glioma. Clones were sequenced by immunoSEQ multiplex PCR, and TCRdb holds only the in-frame ones, with some missing. The sample lists 65,000 to 70,000 clones; approximately 86% were seen once. The time point was: baseline, week 1 (first vaccination visit). Specified treatment: pre-vaccination baseline after standard-of-care therapy. Sequences were derived from PBMCs, sampled from a glioma patient treated with radiotherapy, temozolomide or both. These receptors originate from a man aged 25 to 40 with glioma.

The gene calls are TRBV6-5 and TRBJ1-1; D is possibly TRBD1 (5 bases). CDR1 is MNHEY, CDR2 SVGAGI, per germline. V gave up 7 bases and J gave up 6 bases, with 21 bases separating them. The CDR3 length is 15 residues. CDR3 in DNA: TGTGCCAGCACCAGAGGGGCCTCGGGGAGCCCTGAAGCTTTCTTT. Translation: CASTRGASGSPEAFF.

This chain connects TRBV14 to TRBJ1-2; weak D call: TRBD1 (5 bases). The V gene's germline CDR1 is SGHDN and CDR2 FVKESK. Deletions cut 4 bases from V and 8 bases from J, with 11 bases between. This CDR3 is 12 amino acids long. CDR3 residues: CASSLPQGGYTF. CDR3 nucleotides: TGTGCCAGCAGCCTACCCCAGGGAGGCTACACCTTC.

J is TRBJ1-2 and V is TRBV5-1; 10 bases fit TRBD1. J gave up 7 bases and V 4 bases, and 7 bases lay outside the gene matches. The length of the CDR3 is 14 residues. Germline V gene sequence: CDR1 SGHRS, CDR2 YFSETQ. The CDR3, as DNA: TGCGCCAGCAGCCCCCGACAGGGGGCCGGTGGCTACACCTTC. It codes for CASSPRQGAGGYTF. The full variable domain, with the rest looked up from reference TRBV5-1 and TRBJ1-2, is KAGVTQTPRYLIKTRGQQVTLSCSPISGHRSVSWYQQTPGQGLQFLFEYFSETQRNKGNFPGRFSGRQFSNSRSEMNVSTLELGDSALYLCASSPRQGAGGYTFGSGTRLTVV.

This clone was counted a single time. This chain connects TRBV2 to TRBJ1-2, with 7 nucleotides matching TRBD1. The CDR3 spans 15 residues. The V gene end was trimmed by 3 bases and the J gene end by 6 bases; junction bases not matched to a gene: 10. Germline V gene data show CDR1 as SNHLY and CDR2 as FYNNEI. CDR3: CASSDEGQGVNGYTF. CDR3 sequence (DNA): TGTGCCAGCAGTGATGAGGGGCAGGGGGTTAATGGCTACACCTTC.

The rearrangement joins TRBV7-9 to TRBJ2-1; D gene unclear. This CDR3 has 14 amino acids. Germline CDR1 SEHNR, CDR2 FQNEAQ (reference sequence). The V end was cut by 5 bases, the J end by 0 bases, with 8 bases between. The CDR3, as DNA: TGTGCCAGCAGCGGCCTGGGCTCCTACAATGAGCAGTTCTTC. It specifies CASSGLGSYNEQFF. Looking up the rest from reference TRBV7-9 and TRBJ2-1 gives the full variable domain: DTGVSQNPRHKITKRGQNVTFRCDPISEHNRLYWYRQTLGQGPEFLTYFQNEAQLEKSRLLSDRFSAERPKGSFSTLEIQRTEQGDSAMYLCASSGLGSYNEQFFGPGTRLTVL.

This chain uses TRBV9 with TRBJ2-2; 7 bases line up with TRBD2. The J segment lost 2 bases and the V segment lost 2 bases, leaving 9 bases of the junction unmatched. Germline V gene sequence: CDR1 SGDLS, CDR2 YYNGEE. The CDR3 runs to 17 residues. The CDR3 is CASSVATGTINTGELFF. The CDR3 coding sequence is TGTGCCAGCAGCGTCGCCACCGGGACTATTAACACCGGGGAGCTGTTTTTT.

The CDR3 nucleotides are TGTGCCAGCAGTCCTAGATGGGTGCAGGGGGCGTCTGGGGCCAACGTCCTGACTTTC. Its protein product is CASSPRWVQGASGANVLTF. The V and J genes are TRBV27 and TRBJ2-6; 8 nucleotides match TRBD1. The CDR3 is 19 amino acids. V lost 5 bases and J lost 1; bases outside the gene matches: 13. In germline, CDR1 is MNHEY, CDR2 SMNVEV (reference sequence).

V gene TRBV18 combines with J gene TRBJ2-3; the D is unclear. Trimming left V 4 bases short and J 2 bases short, with 1 base between. The CDR3 contains 11 residues. Germline values: CDR1 KGHSH, CDR2 LQKENI. CDR3 residues: CASSLTDTQYF. The CDR3 region has the DNA TGTGCCAGCTCACTCACAGATACGCAGTATTTT.

The chain links TRBV29-1 to TRBJ2-6; D unresolved. Per the germline V gene, CDR1 is SQVTM and CDR2 is ANQGSEA. This CDR3 is built from 14 residues. V was cut by 1 base and J by 0 bases, with 4 bases left in between. The CDR3 DNA reads as TGCAGCGTTGAAGCCTACTCTGGGGCCAACGTCCTGACTTTC. Translated, it gives CSVEAYSGANVLTF.

The chain recombines TRBV9 with TRBJ1-1, with D perhaps matching TRBD1 (5 bases). CDR3 length equals 17 residues. Trimming pared 4 bases from V and 5 bases from J, leaving 24 bases between. Germline V lookup: CDR1 SGDLS, CDR2 YYNGEE. For the CDR3, the DNA is TGTGCCAGCAGCCCCCAAGGGGATATCAGGCTAGGGACTGAAGCTTTCTTT. This gives the protein CASSPQGDIRLGTEAFF. Supplemented by reference TRBV9 and TRBJ1-1, the full variable domain reads DSGVTQTPKHLITATGQRVTLRCSPRSGDLSVYWYQQSLDQGLQFLIQYYNGEERAKGNILERFSAQQFPDLHSELNLSSLELGDSALYFCASSPQGDIRLGTEAFFGQGTRLTVV.

This clone was seen a single time. The V and J genes are TRBV11-3 and TRBJ2-7; D tentatively fits TRBD1 or TRBD2 (6 bases each). Germline CDR1 SGHNT, CDR2 YENEEA. Trimming stripped 5 bases from V and 5 bases from J, with 25 bases between. There are 17 residues in the CDR3. CDR3: CASSLQRGESGADEQYF. The CDR3 DNA reads TGTGCCAGCAGCCTCCAGAGGGGGGAGAGCGGAGCCGACGAGCAGTACTTC.

V and J are TRBV20-1 and TRBJ2-5, with D hard to call. Germline V gene data show CDR1 as DFQATT and CDR2 as SNEGSKA (reference sequence). This CDR3 is 9 amino acids long. The V and J ends lost 5 bases and 7 bases respectively, with 5 bases between them. CDR3 in DNA: TGCAGTGCTGGACCGACCCAGTACTTC. It translates to CSAGPTQYF.

The chain is built from TRBV27 and TRBJ2-7; 7 bases fit TRBD1. The CDR3 covers 16 residues. Germline-derived CDR1 and CDR2 are MNHEY and SMNVEV (reference sequence). The V gene end was trimmed by 0 bases and the J gene end by 0 bases; junction bases not matched to a gene: 5. The CDR3 bases are TGTGCCAGCAGTTTATCCCGACAGGGCCTCTCCTACGAGCAGTACTTC. It specifies CASSLSRQGLSYEQYF.

This chain joins TRBV27 and TRBJ1-2; 7 positions agree with TRBD1. Germline CDR1 and CDR2: MNHEY and SMNVEV (reference sequence). The J segment lost 5 bases and the V segment lost 3 bases, leaving 3 bases of the junction unmatched. The CDR3 loop spans 13 amino acids. CDR3 residues: CASSFEGAYGYTF. In nucleotides, the CDR3 is TGTGCCAGCAGTTTTGAGGGGGCTTATGGCTACACCTTC.

The chain couples TRBV5-8 to TRBJ1-4; unclear D gene. The germline gives CDR1 SGHTS, CDR2 YDEGEE. The CDR3 length is 16 residues. V was cut by 3 bases and J by 0 bases, with 12 bases left in between. CDR3 amino acids: CASSWAPSATNEKLFF. Here the CDR3 DNA reads TGTGCCAGCAGCTGGGCACCTTCTGCAACTAATGAAAAACTGTTTTTT.

The chain uses TRBV10-1 and TRBJ2-3, with D possibly matching TRBD2 (6 bases). The V end lost 0 bases, the J end lost 10 bases, and 11 bases lay between the germline ends. This CDR3 has 13 amino acids. The germline CDR1 and CDR2 sequences are WNHNN and SYGVQD (reference sequence). The CDR3 reads CASSESSGVAQYF. In nucleotides, the CDR3 is TGCGCCAGCAGTGAGTCGTCGGGGGTCGCGCAGTATTTT.

The chain couples TRBV4-1 to TRBJ2-1; no firm D call. The CDR3 runs to 16 residues. CDR1 and CDR2 (germline): MGHRA, YSYEKL. V shed 0 bases and J shed 7 bases, with 16 bases lying between them. The CDR3: CASSQEGGLLVNEQFF. The CDR3, as DNA: TGCGCCAGCAGCCAAGAGGGCGGTCTCCTTGTTAATGAGCAGTTCTTC.